This T cell receptor (beta chain) was profiled in a study of chemoradiotherapy in HPV16-positive cancers. Study as a whole: Functional T-cell assays on two HPV16-positive patients' cells defined candidate HPV-specific clones and common TCR motifs.

The table came from immunoSEQ multiplex PCR; TCRdb's copy has only in-frame clones and leaves some out. The table shows 20,000 or so clones, with around 88% occurring only once. A note on this clone: Antigen: not known.

Overall study results and limits: During treatment, candidate HPV-specific clones and E7-related motifs expanded in tumor.

Over chemoradiotherapy, repertoires were sampled more than once. This CDR3 region has 14 residues. Looked up from germline, CDR1 is SGHVS and CDR2 is FNYEAQ. Trimming pared 5 bases from V and 3 bases from J, leaving 12 bases between. The chain carries TRBV7-6 and TRBJ2-3, with D uncertain. This receptor was taken from a human donor with HPV-associated anogenital cancer. The source material was blood, sampled from a patient who underwent chemoradiotherapy. CDR3 coding DNA: TGTGCCAGCAGCCCCCGCTTCACAACAGATACGCAGTATTTT. Residues: CASSPRFTTDTQYF.